This T cell receptor (beta chain) was documented in a study of blood T cell repertoires in COVID-19. On the study more broadly: Whether acute or convalescent, the COVID-19 samples came from the United States, Italy and Spain.

In the authors' methods: Amplification of reference gene primers provided the estimated nucleated cell counts. The protocol was immunoSEQ multiplex PCR, while the TCRdb copy is restricted to in-frame clones and leaves out a portion. D and trimming come from the DNA, and the V and J calls and clone size come from that table. The sample has 200,000 to 300,000 clones, 85% to 90% seen once. Losses at the gene ends were 5 bases for V and 3 bases for J; bases not matched to a gene: 7. CDR3 length: 15 residues. Germline V gene lookup returns CDR1 MDHEN and CDR2 SYDVKM. Categorization into cohorts depended on clinical history that participants reported. Recovered status in Cohort 3 required two negative PCRs, clearance, or symptom resolution.

The chain is built from TRBV28 and TRBJ2-7, with TRBD2 matching over 10 bases. The TCR comes from a woman aged 30 to 39 who had recovered from COVID-19. Specimen: PBMCs or T cells enriched from blood (not recorded which). The CDR3 loop reads CASSPRTSGFYEQYF. CDR3 sequence (DNA): TGTGCCAGCAGTCCTCGGACTAGCGGATTCTACGAGCAGTACTTC. The whole variable domain, remainder taken from reference TRBV28 and TRBJ2-7, is DVKVTQSSRYLVKRTGEKVFLECVQDMDHENMFWYRQDPGLGLRLIYFSYDVKMKEKGDIPEGYSVSREKKERFSLILESASTNQTSMYLCASSPRTSGFYEQYFGPGTRLTVT.